The 30 T cell receptor beta chains listed next were all sequenced from one sample in a study of blood T cells in healthy people across ages. A second roughly 6 to 12 cycle PCR used barcoded and J-beta primers. TCRdb re-called the 5' RACE reads with MiXCR, one entry per CDR3 protein. The repertoire holds 1.5 million to 2 million distinct CDR3 sequences, with roughly 27% as singletons. The sequenced sample consisted of blood. These TCRs come from a woman younger than 45 in good health.

The sample holds many counts of this clonotype. The gene calls are TRBV25-1 and TRBJ2-6; no clear D gene. The CDR3 spans 12 residues. The ends were cut back, 4 bases at V and 3 bases at J, with 1 base in the middle. In germline, CDR1 is MGHDK, CDR2 SYGVNS. The CDR3 reads CASSGGANVLTF. Here the CDR3 DNA reads TGTGCCAGCAGTGGTGGGGCCAACGTCCTGACTTTC.

J is TRBJ2-2 and V is TRBV14; D not certain. Trimming took 0 bases from V and 7 from J, leaving 9 bases between them. Germline V lookup: CDR1 SGHDN, CDR2 FVKESK. CDR3 length: 14 residues. The CDR3 region is CASSQDQTIGELFF. The CDR3 region has the DNA TGTGCCAGCAGCCAAGATCAGACAATCGGGGAGCTGTTTTTT.

In this sample, this clonotype turned up a few times. This chain links TRBV30 with TRBJ1-2; no clear D. The germline V gene encodes CDR1 GTSNPN and CDR2 SVGIG (reference sequence). Between the trimmed V and J ends, which lost 2 bases and 4 bases, there was a span of 5 bases. The CDR3 runs 11 residues. CDR3 in amino acids: CAWSLGYGYTF. The CDR3 bases are TGTGCCTGGAGTCTGGGCTATGGCTACACCTTC.

Only a few counts were recorded for this clonotype. The V call is TRBV6-1, the J call TRBJ1-5; D not resolved. Per germline, CDR1 MNHNS and CDR2 SASEGT. V lost 6 bases to trimming and J lost 5 bases, with 11 bases between them. This CDR3 region has 13 residues. The CDR3 loop reads CASREESYQPQHF. The DNA of the CDR3 is TGTGCCAGCAGGGAGGAAAGCTATCAGCCCCAGCATTTT.

This clonotype came up once. This chain connects TRBV19 to TRBJ1-5; no reliable D call. The CDR3 has 15 amino acids. CDR1 is LNHDA, CDR2 SQIVND, per germline (reference sequence). Trimming stripped 7 bases from V and 0 bases from J, with 13 bases between. In nucleotides, the CDR3 is TGTGCCAGTACTCTCGTGGGCAGTAGCAATCAGCCCCAGCATTTT. This gives the protein CASTLVGSSNQPQHF.

This clonotype has only a few counts. V and J are TRBV5-4 and TRBJ2-1; TRBD2 is a possible D gene (6 bases). CDR1 SGHNT and CDR2 YYREEE come from the germline V gene (reference sequence). V lost 3 bases and J lost 10, with 20 bases in between. This CDR3 contains 15 residues. CDR3 residues: CASSSRDFGTGEQFF. For the CDR3, the DNA is TGTGCCAGCAGCTCCCGGGACTTCGGGACGGGAGAGCAGTTCTTC. Full variable domain (outside the CDR3, taken from reference TRBV5-4 and TRBJ2-1): ETGVTQSPTHLIKTRGQQVTLRCSSQSGHNTVSWYQQALGQGPQFIFQYYREEENGRGNFPPRFSGLQFPNYSSELNVNALELDDSALYLCASSSRDFGTGEQFFGPGTRLTVL.

This clonotype was seen repeatedly, ten times or more. The J gene is TRBJ2-7, the V gene TRBV4-1; no firm D call. Deletions cut 0 bases from V and 0 bases from J, with 3 bases between. The V gene's germline CDR1 is MGHRA and CDR2 YSYEKL. The CDR3 totals 13 residues. The CDR3 sequence is CASSQESSYEQYF. The CDR3 nucleotides are TGCGCCAGCAGCCAAGAGTCCTCCTACGAGCAGTACTTC.

The chain links TRBV21-1 to TRBJ2-4; the table's D call, TRBD1, has no DNA check behind it. TRBV21-1 is a documented pseudogene. CDR3 length equals 16 residues. The CDR3 DNA follows: TGTGCCAGCAGCAAAGGGGGGATTCTAGCCAAAAACATTCAGTACTTC. It codes for CASSKGGILAKNIQYF.

About this clonotype: The junction shows a germline mismatch at one end, possibly a read error. V and J are TRBV18 and TRBJ2-7; D is unresolved. CDR3 length: 14 residues. In germline, CDR1 is KGHSH, CDR2 LQKENI. The CDR3 DNA reads TGTGCCAGCTCACCGATCCTATCATCCTACGAGCGGTACTTC. This sequence encodes CASSPILSSYERYF.

This clonotype was seen once. The chain uses TRBV3-1 and TRBJ1-2, with D perhaps TRBD1 (6 bases). The CDR3 length is 15 residues. Germline values: CDR1 LGHDT, CDR2 YNNKEL (reference sequence). The V end was cut by 2 bases, the J end by 2 bases, with 12 bases between. The CDR3 loop is CASSQSAQGNYGYTF. The DNA for the CDR3 is TGTGCCAGCAGCCAAAGTGCACAGGGCAACTATGGCTACACCTTC. Based on the CDR3 plus reference TRBV3-1 and TRBJ1-2, the full variable domain is DTAVSQTPKYLVTQMGNDKSIKCEQNLGHDTMYWYKQDSKKFLKIMFSYNNKELIINETVPNRFSPKSPDKAHLNLHINSLELGDSAVYFCASSQSAQGNYGYTFGSGTRLTVV.

This clonotype was counted a few times. The J gene is TRBJ2-5, the V gene TRBV20-1; D is possibly TRBD1 (6 bases). This CDR3 has 13 residues. The germline CDR1 and CDR2 sequences are DFQATT and SNEGSKA (reference sequence). The V and J ends lost 6 bases and 6 bases respectively, with 17 bases between them. The CDR3, as DNA: TGCAGTGCCGTCCGGGACACTAAGAAGACCCAGTACTTC. Translation gives CSAVRDTKKTQYF.

Concerning this clonotype itself: This sequence may be a read error, since a much larger clone differs from it by one base. The rearrangement uses TRBV7-9 and TRBJ2-5; 9 positions match TRBD2. Germline values: CDR1 SEHNR, CDR2 FQNEAQ (reference sequence). The CDR3 consists of 15 residues. As DNA, the CDR3 is TGTGCCGGCAGCTCCAGCGGGGGGCTGAAAGAGACCCAGTACTTC. As protein: CAGSSSGGLKETQYF.

V is TRBV11-2 and J is TRBJ2-3, with 7 positions matching TRBD1. The CDR3 runs 18 residues. Germline V gives CDR1 SGHAT, CDR2 FQNNGV. V was pared by 7 bases and J by 2 bases, with 18 bases of the junction left unmatched. CDR3 residues: CASIPRDSQHSFTDTQYF. For the CDR3, the DNA is TGTGCCAGCATCCCCCGGGACAGCCAACACTCATTCACAGATACGCAGTATTTT.

This clonotype was counted at least ten times. V and J are TRBV24-1 and TRBJ2-5; TRBD1 aligns across 8 bases. J lost 5 bases, V lost 7 bases, and 8 bases had no gene match. The V gene's germline CDR1 is KGHDR and CDR2 SFDVKD. The CDR3 extends over 14 amino acids. The CDR3 region is CATSRGPLEETQYF. CDR3 DNA: TGTGCCACCAGCAGGGGGCCACTGGAGGAGACCCAGTACTTC.

The V call is TRBV6-5, the J call TRBJ1-3, with TRBD1 matching 7 bases. J gave up 2 bases and V 10 bases, and 5 bases lay outside the gene matches. Germline V CDR1 and CDR2: MNHEY, SVGAGI. The CDR3 covers 13 residues. CDR3 sequence reads: CATQGGPGNTIYF. The DNA of the CDR3 is TGTGCCACCCAGGGGGGACCTGGAAACACCATATATTTT.

This clonotype was seen more than once but under ten times. The genes are TRBV3-1 and TRBJ2-1; D call uncertain. The length of the CDR3 is 15 residues. Germline assignment: CDR1 LGHDT and CDR2 YNNKEL (reference sequence). V lost 1 base to trimming and J lost 6 bases, with 13 bases between them. CDR3 amino acids: CASSQANYGFNEQFF. CDR3 sequence (DNA): TGTGCCAGCAGCCAAGCGAATTATGGGTTCAATGAGCAGTTCTTC.

V gene TRBV20-1 combines with J gene TRBJ2-1, with 7 bases fitting TRBD2. The germline gives CDR1 DFQATT, CDR2 SNEGSKA (reference sequence). The CDR3 sequence is 14 residues long. The junction had 6 bases not matched to a gene; V was cut back by 7 bases and J by 0 bases. In nucleotides, the CDR3 is TGCAGTGTTGGGAGCGGGGCCTCCTACAATGAGCAGTTCTTC. Translating gives CSVGSGASYNEQFF.

The chain joins TRBV5-1 to TRBJ2-5; no clear D. The CDR3 is 13 residues long. V was cut by 3 bases and J by 5 bases, with 11 bases left in between. CDR1 is SGHRS, CDR2 YFSETQ, per germline. As DNA, the CDR3 is TGCGCCAGCAGCTCCACTACTGCGGAGACCCAGTACTTC. This sequence encodes CASSSTTAETQYF.

This clonotype appeared a few times. J is TRBJ1-5 and V is TRBV5-1; D is undetermined. The CDR3 sequence is 15 residues long. Germline lookup yields CDR1 SGHRS and CDR2 YFSETQ. The V and J ends lost 1 base and 3 bases respectively, with 11 bases between them. The CDR3 DNA is TGCGCCAGCAGCTTGAACGGGAATTACAATCAGCCCCAGCATTTT. This encodes CASSLNGNYNQPQHF.

This clonotype has only a few counts. The chain uses TRBV20-1 and TRBJ2-4; weak D call: TRBD1 (9 bases). Germline CDR1 is DFQATT and CDR2 is SNEGSKA (reference sequence). With 2 bases removed from V and 2 bases from J, the gap between germline ends came to 16 bases. The CDR3 has 16 residues. CDR3 bases: TGCAGTGCTAGATCGGGAGGGACAGGGTCCAAAAACATTCAGTACTTC. Translation: CSARSGGTGSKNIQYF.

J is TRBJ2-1 and V is TRBV6-5; D may be TRBD2 (5 bases). V shed 4 bases and J shed 8 bases, with 18 bases lying between them. The germline V gene has CDR1 MNHEY and CDR2 SVGAGI. CDR3 length equals 15 residues. In DNA, the CDR3 is TGTGCCAGCAGTTCACGGGATCCCCCCATCGATGAGCAGTTCTTC. Its translation is CASSSRDPPIDEQFF.

CDR3 amino acids: CATSRGPADTQYF. CDR3 DNA sequence: TGTGCCACCAGCCGCGGTCCGGCAGATACGCAGTATTTT. V usage is TRBV15 and J usage is TRBJ2-3; no firm D call. V lost 5 bases and J 4 bases, leaving 10 bases between the germline ends. Germline CDR1 reads LNHNV; CDR2 reads YYDKDF (reference sequence). This CDR3 is 13 amino acids long. Together with reference TRBV15 and TRBJ2-3, the CDR3 gives the full variable domain: DAMVIQNPRYQVTQFGKPVTLSCSQTLNHNVMYWYQQKSSQAPKLLFHYYDKDFNNEADTPDNFQSRRPNTSFCFLDIRSPGLGDTAMYLCATSRGPADTQYFGPGTRLTVL.

The sample holds a few counts of this clonotype. V gene TRBV24-1 combines with J gene TRBJ2-5, with 9 bases fitting TRBD2. Germline CDR1 KGHDR, CDR2 SFDVKD. The CDR3 has 15 residues. V trimming: 4 bases; J trimming: 4 bases; junction bases outside the gene matches: 6. The CDR3 here is CATSDRAGGRETQYF. In nucleotides, the CDR3 is TGTGCCACCAGTGACCGAGCGGGAGGCCGAGAGACCCAGTACTTC.

The chain uses TRBV9 and TRBJ2-7, with 9 bases fitting TRBD1. The germline V gene encodes CDR1 SGDLS and CDR2 YYNGEE. The CDR3 covers 15 residues. V lost 3 bases and J lost 7; bases outside the gene matches: 11. The CDR3 coding sequence is TGTGCCAGCAGCGCGGGACAGGGTACCTACAATGAGCAGTACTTC. This sequence encodes CASSAGQGTYNEQYF.

The J gene is TRBJ2-6, the V gene TRBV7-2, with D perhaps matching TRBD1 or TRBD2 (5 bases each). CDR3 length: 18 amino acids. Trimming pared 5 bases from V and 0 bases from J, leaving 17 bases between. Germline assignment: CDR1 SGHTA and CDR2 FQGNSA. Written as DNA, the CDR3 is TGTGCCAGCAGCCCTCTTGTGGGGGAGTACTCTGGGGCCAACGTCCTGACTTTC. The encoded protein is CASSPLVGEYSGANVLTF.

V usage is TRBV12-3 or TRBV12-4 and J usage is TRBJ2-2, with D unresolved. The CDR3 runs to 14 residues. The V and J ends lost 7 bases and 4 bases respectively, with 13 bases between them. CDR3 region: CASTLGLFTGELFF. For the CDR3, the DNA is TGTGCCAGCACTCTAGGGTTGTTCACCGGGGAGCTGTTTTTT.

This clonotype was observed a few times. The chain recombines TRBV2 with TRBJ2-5; 9 nucleotides align to TRBD2. Germline-derived CDR1 and CDR2 are SNHLY and FYNNEI. The CDR3 runs to 15 residues. J was trimmed by 3 bases and V by 5 bases; bases with no gene match: 7. The CDR3 loop is CASSPASGKKETQYF. DNA for the CDR3: TGTGCCAGCAGTCCCGCTAGCGGGAAGAAAGAGACCCAGTACTTC.

The chain couples TRBV12-3 or TRBV12-4 to TRBJ2-1, with D tentatively TRBD2 (5 bases). The CDR3 is 16 amino acids. With 3 bases removed from V and 6 bases from J, the gap between germline ends came to 18 bases. The DNA for the CDR3 is TGTGCCAGCAGTTTTTCCTTCGGCGACCGGGGCAATGAGCAGTTCTTC. Translated: CASSFSFGDRGNEQFF.

The rearrangement uses TRBV12-3 or TRBV12-4 and TRBJ2-7; tentatively, D is TRBD2 (6 bases). This CDR3 spans 14 amino acids. The V end lost 8 bases, the J end lost 2 bases, and 16 bases lay between the germline ends. The CDR3 loop is CASRPSSETYEQYF. CDR3 nucleotide sequence: TGTGCCAGCCGCCCCTCTAGCGAGACCTACGAGCAGTACTTC.

V usage is TRBV29-1 and J usage is TRBJ2-1; 8 nucleotides match TRBD1. CDR3 length equals 18 residues. V shed 3 bases, J shed 0 bases, and the junction held 13 bases outside the gene matches. The germline V gene has CDR1 SQVTM and CDR2 ANQGSEA. Written as DNA, the CDR3 is TGCAGCGTTGACTCAGGGGGCCGAGATACCATCTCCTACAATGAGCAGTTCTTC. This translates into CSVDSGGRDTISYNEQFF.